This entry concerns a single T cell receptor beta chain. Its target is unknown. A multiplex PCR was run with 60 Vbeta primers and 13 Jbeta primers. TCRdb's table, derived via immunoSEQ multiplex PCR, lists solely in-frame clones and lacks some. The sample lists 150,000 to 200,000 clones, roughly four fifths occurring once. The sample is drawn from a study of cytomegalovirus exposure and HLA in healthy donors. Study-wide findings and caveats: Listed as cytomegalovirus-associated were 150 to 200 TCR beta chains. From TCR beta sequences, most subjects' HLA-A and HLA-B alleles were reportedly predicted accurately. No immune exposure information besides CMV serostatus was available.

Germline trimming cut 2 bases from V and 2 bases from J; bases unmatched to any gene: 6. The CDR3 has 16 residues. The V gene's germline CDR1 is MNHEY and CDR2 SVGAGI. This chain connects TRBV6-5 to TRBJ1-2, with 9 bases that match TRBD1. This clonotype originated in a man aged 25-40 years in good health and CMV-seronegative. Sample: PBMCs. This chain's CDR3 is CASSYAGQGGNYGYTF. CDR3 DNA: TGTGCCAGCAGTTACGCGGGACAGGGTGGGAACTATGGCTACACCTTC.